The T cell receptor (beta chain) under discussion was sequenced for a study of blood T cells in healthy people across ages. Each individual donor underwent a draw of ten milliliters of peripheral blood. Extraction of total RNA produced a minimum of 5 micrograms from each sample. Alongside a J-beta primer mix, a sample-barcoded 5' primer served in a second PCR lasting about 7 to 11 cycles. Each CDR3 protein gets one entry after TCRdb re-called the 5' RACE reads with MiXCR. The sample consists of roughly 1.7 million distinct CDR3 sequences, about 31% of them appearing once. V was clipped by 2 bases and J by 7 bases, with 12 bases between them. The germline gives CDR1 DFQATT, CDR2 SNEGSKA (reference sequence). The CDR3 runs to 12 residues.

Specimen: blood. The receptor was derived from a woman in her thirties in good health. The V gene is TRBV20-1, the J gene TRBJ2-7; D is uncertain. The chain's CDR3 is CSARYPLLEQYF. The CDR3 nucleotides read TGCAGTGCTAGATATCCCCTGCTAGAGCAGTACTTC.